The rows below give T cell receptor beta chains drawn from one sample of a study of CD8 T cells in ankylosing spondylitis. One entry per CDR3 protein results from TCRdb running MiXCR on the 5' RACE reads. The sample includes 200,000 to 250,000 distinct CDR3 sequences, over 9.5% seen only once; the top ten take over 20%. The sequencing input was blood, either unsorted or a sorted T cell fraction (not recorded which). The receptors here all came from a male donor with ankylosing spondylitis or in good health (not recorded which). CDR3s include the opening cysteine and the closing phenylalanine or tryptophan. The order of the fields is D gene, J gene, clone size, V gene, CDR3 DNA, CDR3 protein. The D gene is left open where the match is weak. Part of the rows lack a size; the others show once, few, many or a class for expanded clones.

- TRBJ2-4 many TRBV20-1 TGCAGTGCTAGAGAAGGCAAAAACATTCAGTACTTC CSAREGKNIQYF
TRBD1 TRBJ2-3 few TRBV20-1 TGCAGTGCTAGAGCTGGACAGGGCACGGCAGATACGCAGTATTTT CSARAGQGTADTQYF
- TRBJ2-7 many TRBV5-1 TGCGCCAGCAGCTTGAATACAGGGAGCTCCTACGAGCAGTACTTC CASSLNTGSSYEQYF
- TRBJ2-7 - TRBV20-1 TGCAGTGCTAGAGATCCAGGAGGGGGCGGCCACGAGCAGTACTTC CSARDPGGGGHEQYF
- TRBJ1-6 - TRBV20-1 TGCAGTGCTAGTCGGGGTTTTGATTCACCCCTCCACTTT CSASRGFDSPLHF
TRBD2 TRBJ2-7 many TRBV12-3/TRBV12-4 TGTGCCAGCACCCGGGGGGGCTTCAGTTACGAGCAGTACTTC CASTRGGFSYEQYF
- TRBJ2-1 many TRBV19 TGTGCCAGTAGTATAGATTGGGGGGAGCAGTTCTTC CASSIDWGEQFF
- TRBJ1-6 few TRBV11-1 TGTGCCAGCAGCTTAGATGCCCCCATGATCGGGCCGGCTTCACCCCTCCACTTT CASSLDAPMIGPASPLHF
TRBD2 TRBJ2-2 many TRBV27 TGTGCCAGCAGTCTGGGGGGGTTATACGGGGAGCTGTTTTTT CASSLGGLYGELFF
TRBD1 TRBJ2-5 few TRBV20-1 TGCAGTGCTGCGAAGAATCTGGACAGGGGGCGTGAGACCCAGTACTTC CSAAKNLDRGRETQYF
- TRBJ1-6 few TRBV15 TGTGCCACCAGCAGAGATTATCGGGGGGCTCTTAATTCACCCCTCCACTTT CATSRDYRGALNSPLHF
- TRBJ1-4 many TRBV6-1 TGTGCCAGCAGTGCTGGCGGGGGGAGTCTGCGCCCAAGTGAAAAACTGTTTTTT CASSAGGGSLRPSEKLFF
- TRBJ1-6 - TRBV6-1 TGTGCCAGCAGCCAAGGCGTCGCGTCACCCCTCCACTTT CASSQGVASPLHF
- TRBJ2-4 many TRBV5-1 TGCGCCAGCAGCTTGGATCAGGGCTCTAAAAACATTCAGTACTTC CASSLDQGSKNIQYF
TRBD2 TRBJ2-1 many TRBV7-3 TGTGCCAGCAGCTTAGCTAGCGGGAGTCACAATGAGCAGTTCTTC CASSLASGSHNEQFF
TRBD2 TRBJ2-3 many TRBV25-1 TGTGCCAGCAGCCTGACCGGGACTAGCGTGCGGGATACGCAGTATTTT CASSLTGTSVRDTQYF
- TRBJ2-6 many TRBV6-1 TGTGCCAGCGGACGGGAGAGCTCTGGGGCCAACGTCCTGACTTTC CASGRESSGANVLTF
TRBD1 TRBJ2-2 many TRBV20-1 TGCAGTGCTAGCGCTCAGGGGGCGGGAACCGGGGAGCTGTTTTTT CSASAQGAGTGELFF